A single T cell receptor beta chain is shown here with its context. The data are from a study of blood T cell repertoires in COVID-19. V was clipped by 0 bases and J by 12 bases, with 13 bases between them. CDR3 length equals 13 residues. Germline-derived CDR1 and CDR2 are SGHRS and YFSETQ. Participants were aged about 18 to 100 years, lived in around 22 US areas, and enrolled virtually. Two negative PCRs, clearance, or symptom resolution had been documented for recovered Cohort 3 donors. The method was immunoSEQ multiplex PCR; TCRdb's version includes in-frame clones alone and lacks a portion of them. In the table there are around 300,000 clones, roughly 88% of which are singletons.

Sequencing was done on a sample of PBMCs or T cells enriched from blood (not recorded which). This sequence originates from a man aged 30 to 45 who had recovered from COVID-19. This chain links TRBV5-1 with TRBJ1-5, with D hard to call. Written as DNA, the CDR3 is TGCGCCAGCAGCTTGGATGGAGAAAGCATCCAGCATTTT. Translating it yields CASSLDGESIQHF. The whole variable domain, filled in from reference TRBV5-1 and TRBJ1-5, reads KAGVTQTPRYLIKTRGQQVTLSCSPISGHRSVSWYQQTPGQGLQFLFEYFSETQRNKGNFPGRFSGRQFSNSRSEMNVSTLELGDSALYLCASSLDGESIQHFGDGTRLSIL.